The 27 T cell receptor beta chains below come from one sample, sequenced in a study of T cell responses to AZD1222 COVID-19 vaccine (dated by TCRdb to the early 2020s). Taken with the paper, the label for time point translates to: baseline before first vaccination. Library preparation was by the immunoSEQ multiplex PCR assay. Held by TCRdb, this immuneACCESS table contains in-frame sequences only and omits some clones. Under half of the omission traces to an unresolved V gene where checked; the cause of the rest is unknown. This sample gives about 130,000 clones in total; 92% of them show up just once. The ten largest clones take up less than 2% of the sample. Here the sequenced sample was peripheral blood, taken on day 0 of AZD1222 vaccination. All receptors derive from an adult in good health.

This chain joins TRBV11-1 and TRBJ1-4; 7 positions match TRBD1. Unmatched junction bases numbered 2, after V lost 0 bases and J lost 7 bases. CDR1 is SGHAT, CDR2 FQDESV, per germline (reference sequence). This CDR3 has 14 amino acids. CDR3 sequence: CASSLADRSEKLFF. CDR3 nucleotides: TGTGCCAGCAGCTTAGCGGACAGGAGTGAAAAACTGTTTTTT.

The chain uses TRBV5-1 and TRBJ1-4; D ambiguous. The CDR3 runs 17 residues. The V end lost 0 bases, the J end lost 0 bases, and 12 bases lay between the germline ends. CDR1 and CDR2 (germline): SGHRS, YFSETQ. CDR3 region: CASSLGVFRATNEKLFF. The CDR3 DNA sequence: TGCGCCAGCAGCTTGGGGGTCTTTCGCGCAACTAATGAAAAACTGTTTTTT.

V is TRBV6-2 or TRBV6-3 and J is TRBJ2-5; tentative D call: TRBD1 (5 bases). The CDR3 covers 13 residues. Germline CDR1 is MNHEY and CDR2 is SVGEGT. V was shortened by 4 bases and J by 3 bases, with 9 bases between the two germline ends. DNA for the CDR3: TGTGCCAGCAGTTTTGACAGAAAAGAGACCCAGTACTTC. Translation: CASSFDRKETQYF.

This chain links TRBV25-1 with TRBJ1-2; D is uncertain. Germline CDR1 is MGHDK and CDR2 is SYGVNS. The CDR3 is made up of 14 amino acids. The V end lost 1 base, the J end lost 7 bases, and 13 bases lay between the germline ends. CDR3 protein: CASSESLGGSGYTF. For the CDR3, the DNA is TGTGCCAGCAGTGAATCATTGGGTGGCTCTGGCTACACCTTC.

The CDR3 coding sequence is TGTGCCAGCAGCGCCACCGGGACAGGCTATGGCTACACCTTC. Its protein product is CASSATGTGYGYTF. The chain uses TRBV9 and TRBJ1-2, with 8 bases fitting TRBD1. This CDR3 region has 14 residues. Looked up from germline, CDR1 is SGDLS and CDR2 is YYNGEE. Trimming removed 3 bases from V and 4 bases from J; junction bases left unmatched: 5.

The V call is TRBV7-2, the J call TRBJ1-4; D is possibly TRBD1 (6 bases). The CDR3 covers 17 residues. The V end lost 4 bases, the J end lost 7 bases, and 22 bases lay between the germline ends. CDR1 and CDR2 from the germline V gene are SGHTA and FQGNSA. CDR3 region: CASSSLWGGAEGEKLFF. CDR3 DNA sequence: TGTGCCAGCAGCTCCCTTTGGGGGGGCGCTGAGGGTGAAAAACTGTTTTTT.

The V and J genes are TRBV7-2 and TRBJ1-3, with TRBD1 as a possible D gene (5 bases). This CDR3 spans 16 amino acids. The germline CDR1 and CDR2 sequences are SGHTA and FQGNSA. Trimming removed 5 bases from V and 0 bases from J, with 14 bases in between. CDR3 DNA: TGTGCCAGCAGCCACCGGGACGGCCGCTCTGGAAACACCATATATTTT. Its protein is CASSHRDGRSGNTIYF.

In nucleotides, the CDR3 is TGTGCCAGCAGCTCAAGACACAACACCGGGGAGCTGTTTTTT. This codes for CASSSRHNTGELFF. The chain couples TRBV7-3 to TRBJ2-2; D gene uncertain. The length of the CDR3 is 14 residues. V was trimmed by 4 bases and J by 2 bases, leaving 8 bases between them. CDR1 is SGHTA and CDR2 is FQGTGA in the germline V gene.

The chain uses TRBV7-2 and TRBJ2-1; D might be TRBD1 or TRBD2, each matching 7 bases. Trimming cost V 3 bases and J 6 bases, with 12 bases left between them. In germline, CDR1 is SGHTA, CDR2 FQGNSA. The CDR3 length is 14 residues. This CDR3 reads CASSFQGGSNEQFF. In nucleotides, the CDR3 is TGTGCCAGCAGCTTCCAGGGGGGGTCCAATGAGCAGTTCTTC.

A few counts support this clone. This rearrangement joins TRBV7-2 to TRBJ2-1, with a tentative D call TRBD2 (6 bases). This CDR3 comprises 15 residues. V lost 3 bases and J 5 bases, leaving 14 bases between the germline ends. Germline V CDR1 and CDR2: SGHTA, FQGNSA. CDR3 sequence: CASSFSIGRDNEQFF. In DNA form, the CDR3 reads TGTGCCAGCAGCTTCTCAATCGGGAGAGACAATGAGCAGTTCTTC.

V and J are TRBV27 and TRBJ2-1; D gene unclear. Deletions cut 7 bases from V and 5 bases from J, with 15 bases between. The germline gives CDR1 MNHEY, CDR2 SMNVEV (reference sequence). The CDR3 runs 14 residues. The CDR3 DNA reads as TGTGCCAGCACTCGGTTTCGGGTGGACAATGAGCAGTTCTTC. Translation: CASTRFRVDNEQFF.

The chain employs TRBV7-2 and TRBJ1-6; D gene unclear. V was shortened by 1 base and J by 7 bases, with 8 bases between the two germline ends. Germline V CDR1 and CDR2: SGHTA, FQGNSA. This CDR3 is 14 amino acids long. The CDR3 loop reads CASSLEGLNSPLHF. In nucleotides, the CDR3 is TGTGCCAGCAGCTTAGAGGGCTTAAATTCACCCCTCCACTTT.

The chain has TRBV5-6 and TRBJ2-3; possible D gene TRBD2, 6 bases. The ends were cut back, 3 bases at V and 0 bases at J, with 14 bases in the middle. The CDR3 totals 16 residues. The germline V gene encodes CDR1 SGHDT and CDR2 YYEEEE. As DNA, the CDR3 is TGTGCCAGCAGCTCCCATGGGGGGTCTAGCACAGATACGCAGTATTTT. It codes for CASSSHGGSSTDTQYF.

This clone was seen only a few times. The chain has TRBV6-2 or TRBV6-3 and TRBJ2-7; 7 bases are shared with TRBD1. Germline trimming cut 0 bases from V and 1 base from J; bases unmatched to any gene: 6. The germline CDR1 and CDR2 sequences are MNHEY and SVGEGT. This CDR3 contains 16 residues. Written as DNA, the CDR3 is TGTGCCAGCAGTTACTCGAGGAGGACAGGATCCTACGAGCAGTACTTC. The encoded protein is CASSYSRRTGSYEQYF.

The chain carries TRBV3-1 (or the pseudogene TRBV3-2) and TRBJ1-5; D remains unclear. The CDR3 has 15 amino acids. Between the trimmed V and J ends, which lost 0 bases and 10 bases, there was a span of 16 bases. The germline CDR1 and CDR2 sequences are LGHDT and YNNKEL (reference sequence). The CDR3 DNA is TGTGCCAGCAGCCAAGAGGACGGAGATTCACACCCCCAGCATTTT. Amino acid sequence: CASSQEDGDSHPQHF.

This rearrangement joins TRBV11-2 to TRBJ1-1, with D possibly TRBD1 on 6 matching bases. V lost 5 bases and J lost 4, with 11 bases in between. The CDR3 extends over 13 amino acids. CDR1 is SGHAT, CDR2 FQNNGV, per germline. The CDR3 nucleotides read TGTGCCAGCAGCCGACAGGTTTTCACTGAAGCTTTCTTT. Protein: CASSRQVFTEAFF.

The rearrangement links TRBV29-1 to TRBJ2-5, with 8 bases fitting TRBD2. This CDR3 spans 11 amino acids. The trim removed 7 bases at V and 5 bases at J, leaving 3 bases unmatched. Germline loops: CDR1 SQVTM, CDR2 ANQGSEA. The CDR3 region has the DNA TGCAGCGGCGGGGGGCGTGAGACCCAGTACTTC. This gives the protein CSGGGRETQYF.

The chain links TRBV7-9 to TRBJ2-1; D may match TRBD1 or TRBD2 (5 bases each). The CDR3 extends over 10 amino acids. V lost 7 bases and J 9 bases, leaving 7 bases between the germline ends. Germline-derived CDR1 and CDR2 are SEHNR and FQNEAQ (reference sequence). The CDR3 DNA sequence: TGTGCCAGCATGGGGGTTGAGCAGTTCTTC. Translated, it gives CASMGVEQFF.

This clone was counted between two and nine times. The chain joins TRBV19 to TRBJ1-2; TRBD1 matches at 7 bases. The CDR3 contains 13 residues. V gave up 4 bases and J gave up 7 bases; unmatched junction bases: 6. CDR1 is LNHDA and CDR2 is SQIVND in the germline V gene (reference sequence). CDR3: CASSRQGLGGYTF. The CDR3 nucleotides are TGTGCCAGTAGTAGACAGGGTCTTGGTGGCTACACCTTC.

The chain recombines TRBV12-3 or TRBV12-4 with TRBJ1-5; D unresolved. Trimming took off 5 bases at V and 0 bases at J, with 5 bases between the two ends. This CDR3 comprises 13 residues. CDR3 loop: CASSQTSNQPQHF. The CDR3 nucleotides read TGTGCCAGCAGTCAAACTAGCAATCAGCCCCAGCATTTT.

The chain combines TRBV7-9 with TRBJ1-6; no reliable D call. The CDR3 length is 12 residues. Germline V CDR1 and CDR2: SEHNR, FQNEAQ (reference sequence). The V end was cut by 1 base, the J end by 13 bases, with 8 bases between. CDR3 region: CASSLVVGPLHF. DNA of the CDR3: TGTGCCAGCAGCTTAGTCGTAGGGCCCCTCCACTTT.

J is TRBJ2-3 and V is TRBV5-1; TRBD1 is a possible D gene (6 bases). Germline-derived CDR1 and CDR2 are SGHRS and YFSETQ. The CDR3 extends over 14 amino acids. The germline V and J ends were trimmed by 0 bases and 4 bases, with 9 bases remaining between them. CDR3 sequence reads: CASSLEQGSDTQYF. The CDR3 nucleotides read TGCGCCAGCAGCTTGGAGCAGGGGTCAGATACGCAGTATTTT.

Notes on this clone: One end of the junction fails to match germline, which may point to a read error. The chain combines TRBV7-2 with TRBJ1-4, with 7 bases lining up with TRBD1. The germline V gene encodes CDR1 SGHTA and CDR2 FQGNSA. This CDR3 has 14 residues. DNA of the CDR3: TGTGCCAGCTGCTTGGGACAGAGCACCGAAAAACTGTTTTTT. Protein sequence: CASCLGQSTEKLFF.

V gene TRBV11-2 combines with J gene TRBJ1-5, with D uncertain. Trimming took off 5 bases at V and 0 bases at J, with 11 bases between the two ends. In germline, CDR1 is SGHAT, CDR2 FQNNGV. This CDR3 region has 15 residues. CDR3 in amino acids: CASSQFQSSNQPQHF. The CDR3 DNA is TGTGCCAGCAGCCAATTCCAGAGTAGCAATCAGCCCCAGCATTTT. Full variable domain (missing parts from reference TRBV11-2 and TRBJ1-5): EAGVAQSPRYKIIEKRQSVAFWCNPISGHATLYWYQQILGQGPKLLIQFQNNGVVDDSQLPKDRFSAERLKGVDSTLKIQPAKLEDSAVYLCASSQFQSSNQPQHFGDGTRLSIL.

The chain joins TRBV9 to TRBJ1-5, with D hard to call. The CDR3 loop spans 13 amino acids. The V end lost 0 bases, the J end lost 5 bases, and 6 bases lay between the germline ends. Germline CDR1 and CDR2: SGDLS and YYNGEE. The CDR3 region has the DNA TGTGCCAGCAGCGTAGGCGAAGATCAGCCCCAGCATTTT. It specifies CASSVGEDQPQHF.

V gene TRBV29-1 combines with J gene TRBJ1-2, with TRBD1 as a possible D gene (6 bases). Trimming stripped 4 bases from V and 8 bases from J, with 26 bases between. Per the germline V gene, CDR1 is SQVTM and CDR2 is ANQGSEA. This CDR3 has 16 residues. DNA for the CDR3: TGCAGCGTTGCCGTCCCACAGGGTGGTAGTTCCGTGGGCTACACCTTC. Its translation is CSVAVPQGGSSVGYTF.

The CDR3 protein is CASSWTGLAGVNEQFF. CDR3 DNA: TGTGCCAGCAGCTGGACGGGACTAGCGGGAGTCAATGAGCAGTTCTTC. This chain uses TRBV5-4 with TRBJ2-1; 14 bases line up with TRBD2. The V and J ends lost 3 bases and 6 bases, in that order; junction bases with no gene match: 5. CDR3 size: 16 residues. Germline CDR1 and CDR2: SGHNT and YYREEE (reference sequence). Together with reference TRBV5-4 and TRBJ2-1, the CDR3 gives the full variable domain: ETGVTQSPTHLIKTRGQQVTLRCSSQSGHNTVSWYQQALGQGPQFIFQYYREEENGRGNFPPRFSGLQFPNYSSELNVNALELDDSALYLCASSWTGLAGVNEQFFGPGTRLTVL.